The sequence of this T cell receptor beta chain was determined in a study of cytomegalovirus exposure and HLA in healthy donors. A multiplex PCR was run with 60 Vbeta primers and 13 Jbeta primers. Profiling relied on immunoSEQ multiplex PCR, and the TCRdb table lists in-frame clones only, not all of them. Of a few hundred thousand clones in the sample, roughly 84% were seen once. Whole-study results and caveats: Association of 15,000 to 20,000 TCR beta sequences with HLA alleles was found at 0.05 false discovery rate in a later analysis. Researchers reported in a later analysis that a missense DCLRE1C variant was tied to TCR beta V- and J-gene trimming. As confirmed in vitro, a few CMV-associated chains were specific for CMV antigens.

As concerns this clone: Its antigen is as yet unknown.

This sequence originates from a girl under 18 in good health and CMV-seronegative. Material for sequencing was PBMCs.

DNA for the CDR3: TGTGCCAGCAGTGATACTGGACAGGGGGGTTATAATTCACCCCTCCACTTT. The encoded protein is CASSDTGQGGYNSPLHF. The chain is built from TRBV2 and TRBJ1-6; TRBD1 agrees at 10 bases. Germline V lookup: CDR1 SNHLY, CDR2 FYNNEI. The CDR3 sequence is 17 residues long. V trimming: 3 bases; J trimming: 4 bases; junction bases outside the gene matches: 6.